This TCR beta chain stems from a study of T cell repertoires in cytomegalovirus infection. Germline V gives CDR1 DFQATT, CDR2 SNEGSKA (reference sequence). With 2 bases clipped from V and 0 bases from J, the junction kept 7 bases outside the gene matches. The CDR3 contains 16 residues. TCRdb independently ran MiXCR on the reads; one entry per CDR3 protein. The table lists hundreds of thousands of distinct CDR3 sequences, 24% of them singletons, with approximately 8% in the top ten. This clonotype was sampled from a human donor in good health (CMV status not recorded). Some clones in this sample may be carry-over from other donors' samples. Material: CD8+ T cells from PBMCs. The rearrangement joins TRBV20-1 to TRBJ2-1; 7 nucleotides match TRBD2. The CDR3 DNA reads as TGCAGTGCTAGACCCCTAGCGGAGATCTCCTACAATGAGCAGTTCTTC. Protein: CSARPLAEISYNEQFF.